A selection of T cell receptor beta chains follows, all from one sample in a study of vaccination effects on CD4 cells after COVID-19. These receptors are not linked to any known antigen. TCRdb's copy holds only in-frame clones and misses some; the assay was immunoSEQ multiplex PCR. The sample has more than 30,000 clones, about four fifths seen once. Sequences were derived from CD4+ T cells from PBMCs cultured without peptide, sampled before COVID-19 vaccination. Every receptor here comes from a human donor who received a COVID-19 vaccine. Each CDR3 is given with its conserved first and last residue. D genes are given only for firm matches. The size field is filled for only some rows; it gives once, few, many or a size class.

size,D,V,J,CDR3,DNA
.,.,TRBV5-1,TRBJ2-1,CASSLLTSNTYNEQFF,TGCGCCAGCAGCCTGTTGACTAGTAACACCTACAATGAGCAGTTCTTC
.,.,TRBV4-3,TRBJ1-5,CASSQKVQNQPQHF,TGCGCCAGCAGCCAGAAGGTGCAGAATCAGCCCCAGCATTTT
.,.,TRBV28,TRBJ2-6,CASSFGGAGGANVLTF,TGTGCCAGCAGTTTTGGCGGGGCGGGGGGGGCCAACGTCCTGACTTTC
few,.,TRBV9,TRBJ1-5,CASSPTPRANQPQHF,TGTGCCAGCAGCCCCACTCCCAGGGCCAATCAGCCCCAGCATTTT
few,.,TRBV11-2,TRBJ2-5,CASSSYQETQYF,TGTGCCAGCAGCTCGTACCAAGAGACCCAGTACTTC
.,TRBD1,TRBV5-4,TRBJ2-6,CAIPSTGQGAYGANVLTF,TGTGCCATCCCGTCCACGGGACAGGGGGCATACGGGGCCAACGTCCTGACTTTC
.,.,TRBV28,TRBJ2-7,CASSSAGIPYEQYF,TGTGCCAGCAGTTCGGCAGGGATCCCCTACGAGCAGTACTTC
.,.,TRBV28,TRBJ1-6,CASSRVSSYNSPLHF,TGTGCCAGCAGTCGCGTGAGCTCCTATAATTCACCCCTCCACTTT
once,.,TRBV14,TRBJ1-2,CASSLPPGGDTIRGYGYTF,TGTGCCAGCAGCTTACCCCCCGGGGGGGATACCATCAGAGGCTATGGCTACACCTTC
.,TRBD1,TRBV4-1,TRBJ1-1,CASSLGQADTEAFF,TGCGCCAGCAGCCTAGGACAGGCCGACACTGAAGCTTTCTTT
few,.,TRBV7-9,TRBJ2-7,CASSRLGDRSYEQYF,TGTGCCAGCAGCCGTCTGGGAGATCGGTCCTACGAGCAGTACTTC
few,.,TRBV6-5,TRBJ2-7,CASSPDYYEQYF,TGTGCCAGCAGCCCGGACTACTACGAGCAGTACTTC
.,TRBD1,TRBV5-4,TRBJ2-2,CASSPRDRGLSGELFF,TGTGCCAGCAGCCCCCGGGACAGGGGGCTTTCCGGGGAGCTGTTTTTT
.,.,TRBV11-2,TRBJ2-5,CASSRLETQYF,TGTGCCAGCAGCCGTTTAGAGACCCAGTACTTC
.,.,TRBV4-1,TRBJ1-1,CASSQGGRLYTEAFF,TGCGCCAGCAGCCAGGGGGGCCGGCTTTACACTGAAGCTTTCTTT
.,.,TRBV13,TRBJ1-2,CASSLAGKGNYGYTF,TGTGCCAGCAGCCTCGCTGGGAAGGGGAACTATGGCTACACCTTC
.,.,TRBV27,TRBJ1-2,CASSSRLGEPYGYTF,TGTGCCAGCAGTTCACGCCTCGGGGAACCCTACGGCTACACCTTC
.,TRBD1,TRBV6-1,TRBJ1-5,CASSEATGFLQPQHF,TGTGCCAGCAGTGAAGCGACAGGGTTCCTTCAGCCCCAGCATTTT
.,.,TRBV15,TRBJ2-3,CATSRGREGNTDTQYF,TGTGCCACCAGCAGAGGGCGAGAGGGGAACACAGATACGCAGTATTTT
.,TRBD1,TRBV4-1,TRBJ1-4,CASSQAQGATNEKLFF,TGCGCCAGCAGCCAGGCCCAGGGGGCAACTAATGAAAAACTGTTTTTT
.,TRBD2,TRBV5-5,TRBJ2-1,CASSVGLAGGRYEQFF,TGTGCCAGCAGCGTCGGACTAGCGGGGGGGCGGTATGAGCAGTTCTTC
.,TRBD2,TRBV7-2,TRBJ2-3,CASSSRTSGGAADTQYF,TGTGCCAGCAGCTCACGAACTAGCGGGGGGGCGGCAGATACGCAGTATTTT
.,.,TRBV5-1,TRBJ1-1,CASSPSRGSSNTEAFF,TGCGCCAGCAGCCCCAGCAGGGGATCTTCGAACACTGAAGCTTTCTTT
.,.,TRBV12-3/TRBV12-4,TRBJ1-3,CASSFVPGNTIYF,TGTGCCAGCAGTTTCGTCCCGGGTAACACCATATATTTT
.,.,TRBV13,TRBJ2-5,CASSLVGVETQYF,TGTGCCAGCAGCTTAGTGGGGGTGGAGACCCAGTACTTC
once,TRBD2,TRBV5-1,TRBJ2-1,CASSLGTSGYNEQFF,TGCGCCAGCAGCTTGGGGACTAGCGGTTACAATGAGCAGTTCTTC
.,.,TRBV12-3/TRBV12-4,TRBJ1-1,CASAFGYREAFF,TGTGCCAGTGCCTTTGGCTACAGGGAAGCTTTCTTT
.,.,TRBV2,TRBJ1-6,CASRPEGDSPLHF,TGTGCCAGCAGACCGGAGGGGGATTCACCCCTCCACTTT
few,.,TRBV5-4,TRBJ1-3,CASSWVSGNTIYF,TGTGCCAGCAGTTGGGTCTCTGGAAACACCATATATTTT
few,TRBD2,TRBV10-1,TRBJ2-7,CASSGGGPPHEQYF,TGCGCCAGCAGTGGCGGGGGTCCCCCTCACGAGCAGTACTTC
.,.,TRBV12-3/TRBV12-4,TRBJ2-7,CASSWARGYEQYF,TGTGCCAGCAGTTGGGCCAGGGGCTACGAGCAGTACTTC
few,TRBD1,TRBV2,TRBJ1-2,CASSWDRNYGYTF,TGTGCCAGCAGTTGGGACAGAAACTATGGCTACACCTTC
.,.,TRBV6-5,TRBJ2-1,CASSYSREQFF,TGTGCCAGCAGTTACTCCCGAGAGCAGTTCTTC
.,.,TRBV19,TRBJ1-5,CASSIGGGDQPQHF,TGTGCCAGTAGTATAGGGGGTGGGGATCAGCCCCAGCATTTT
few,.,TRBV27,TRBJ1-3,CASSQTRTGNTIYF,TGTGCCAGCAGCCAAACTAGAACGGGAAACACCATATATTTT
.,.,TRBV4-3,TRBJ1-4,CASSQDSRRQKLFF,TGCGCCAGCAGCCAAGATTCCCGGCGCCAAAAACTGTTTTTT
.,TRBD1,TRBV15,TRBJ1-6,CATSSYRDRDSPLHF,TGTGCCACCAGCAGTTACCGGGACAGGGATTCACCCCTCCACTTT
.,.,TRBV28,TRBJ2-3,CASSSGISTQYF,TGTGCCAGCAGTTCAGGGATCTCTACGCAGTATTTT
.,TRBD1,TRBV19,TRBJ1-1,CASSLLTGAGMNTEAFF,TGTGCCAGTAGTCTGCTAACAGGGGCGGGGATGAACACTGAAGCTTTCTTT
once,.,TRBV30,TRBJ1-1,CAWSVWNTEAFF,TGTGCCTGGAGTGTATGGAACACTGAAGCTTTCTTT